The 5 T cell receptor beta chains below all came from one sample that was sequenced in a study of T cell repertoires in cytomegalovirus infection. TCRdb reprocessed the reads via MiXCR and lists one record per CDR3 protein. The sample has about 190,000 distinct CDR3 sequences, roughly 9.8% seen once; the top ten hold roughly 4.8%. The sequenced material came from PBMCs. The origin of the receptors is a human donor in good health (CMV status not recorded). Some clones in this sample may be carry-over from other donors' samples.

The J gene is TRBJ2-2, the V gene TRBV20-1; the match to TRBD2 covers 9 bases. In germline, CDR1 is DFQATT, CDR2 SNEGSKA (reference sequence). This CDR3 spans 14 amino acids. The V segment lost 6 bases and the J segment 5 bases; nucleotides outside the gene matches: 7. Here the CDR3 reads CSAIAGATTGELFF. In DNA, the CDR3 is TGCAGTGCGATAGCGGGAGCAACAACCGGGGAGCTGTTTTTT.

V gene TRBV20-1 combines with J gene TRBJ2-1; 13 positions match TRBD2. Germline V gene lookup returns CDR1 DFQATT and CDR2 SNEGSKA (reference sequence). CDR3 length: 14 amino acids. V trimming: 6 bases; J trimming: 8 bases; junction bases outside the gene matches: 7. The CDR3 sequence is CSALAGTSGDEQFF. DNA for the CDR3: TGCAGTGCCTTAGCCGGGACTAGCGGGGATGAGCAGTTCTTC.

This clonotype was picked up many times. The rearrangement uses TRBV6-2 or TRBV6-3 and TRBJ2-7, with D perhaps TRBD2 (5 bases). CDR1 and CDR2 from the germline V gene are MNHEY and SVGEGT. CDR3 length equals 14 residues. Trimming took 7 bases from V and 2 from J, leaving 15 bases between them. The CDR3 DNA follows: TGTGCCAGCAATAAGGACTCAGCAGCCTACGAGCAGTACGTC. This gives the protein CASNKDSAAYEQYV.

This clonotype was seen ten or more times. The gene calls are TRBV24-1 and TRBJ2-1, with D uncertain. Trimming left V 0 bases short and J 0 bases short, with 8 bases between. This CDR3 spans 16 amino acids. Per the germline V gene, CDR1 is KGHDR and CDR2 is SFDVKD. This chain's CDR3 is CATSDLSSSSYNEQFF. The CDR3 bases are TGTGCCACCAGTGATTTGAGTAGCAGCTCCTACAATGAGCAGTTCTTC.

This clonotype showed up just a few times. The chain employs TRBV29-1 and TRBJ2-6; tentative D call: TRBD1 (6 bases). The CDR3 loop spans 15 amino acids. Trimming removed 8 bases from V and 1 base from J, with 15 bases in between. Germline CDR1 reads SQVTM; CDR2 reads ANQGSEA. The CDR3 protein is CSTGQQLSGANVLTF. The CDR3 nucleotides are TGCAGCACCGGACAGCAATTGTCTGGGGCCAACGTCCTGACTTTC.